This T cell receptor beta chain originates from a study of a mutant IDH1 vaccine in newly diagnosed glioma. On the study more broadly: Eight vaccinations went to patients in weeks 1, 3, 5, 7, 11, 15, 19, 23. Findings and caveats of the study: In around 93% of patients, immune responses induced by the vaccine occurred.

The time point: week 5, during vaccination. The content of each vaccine dose was 300 ug of mutant IDH1 20-mer peptide, and topical imiquimod accompanied it. Turning to this clone: What it recognizes is unknown.

The repertoire was sequenced with immunoSEQ multiplex PCR; TCRdb's copy has only in-frame clones and lacks some. Of 40,000 to 65,000 clones in the sample, 78% are singletons; the top ten hold approximately 1.8%. The CDR3 contains 15 residues. Trimming stripped 0 bases from V and 5 bases from J, with 13 bases between. Germline-derived CDR1 and CDR2 are MNHNS and SASEGT. The TCR sequence derives from a woman aged 40-49 years with glioma. This sequence joins TRBV6-1 and TRBJ2-5; maybe TRBD2 (5 bases). This material consisted of PBMCs, taken from a glioma patient whose treatment included an IDH1 peptide vaccine. CDR3 in amino acids: CASSEARVRGETQYF. CDR3 in DNA: TGTGCCAGCAGTGAAGCGCGGGTGAGAGGGGAGACCCAGTACTTC.